This T cell receptor beta chain was obtained from a study of blood T cells in healthy people across ages. Overall study findings and caveats: No conclusive comparison of naive versus antigen-experienced cells was possible with unsorted PBMCs.

This clonotype was counted a few times. Its specificity is unknown. Primed by a sample-barcoded 5' primer and a J-beta primer mix, a second PCR proceeded for 7 to 11 cycles. Per-sample output comprised a minimum of 2.5 million paired-end reads containing CDR3. TCRdb redid the calling of the 5' RACE reads with MiXCR, one entry per CDR3 protein. The sample contains approximately 850,000 distinct CDR3 sequences, around 43% of which appear only once. Germline V gene sequence: CDR1 LGHNA, CDR2 YSLEER. The CDR3 totals 16 residues. Germline trimming cut 4 bases from V and 3 bases from J; bases unmatched to any gene: 5.

The sequenced sample was blood. The sequence was collected from a man aged 60 to 75 in good health. V usage is TRBV4-3 and J usage is TRBJ2-2, with 10 bases matching TRBD2. In nucleotides, the CDR3 is TGCGCCAGCAGCCGACAAGCGGGGGGGTACACCGGGGAGCTGTTTTTT. This codes for CASSRQAGGYTGELFF.